The rows below give T cell receptor beta chains drawn from one sample of a study of response to subunit inactivated influenza vaccine. From the RT-PCR reads, TCRdb called clonotypes with MiXCR, one entry per CDR3 protein. This sample carries about 480,000 distinct CDR3 sequences, over 10% of them seen once, and the ten largest clones take less than 15%. The sequencing here drew on PBMCs from blood, taken about 40 days after vaccination. The receptors stem from a man aged 45-65 years who received an inactivated influenza vaccine. CDR3s include the opening cysteine and the closing phenylalanine or tryptophan. A D gene is named only where the DNA matches it firmly. Only part of the rows carry a size: once, few, many, or a class if the clone is expanded.

CDR3nt	CDR3aa	d_gene	v_gene	abundance	j_gene
TGTGCCAGCTCCGGGCGGGAGGGTGAGCAGTTCTTC	CASSGREGEQFF	TRBD2	TRBV7-6	few	TRBJ2-1
TGTGCCAGCAGCCGGGGAGAAATCTCCTACGAGCAGTACTTC	CASSRGEISYEQYF	.	TRBV5-6	few	TRBJ2-7
TGCGCCAGCAGCTTGCGGAAGGGGCCATACGAGCAGTACTTC	CASSLRKGPYEQYF	.	TRBV5-1	few	TRBJ2-7
TGTGCCTGGAGTGGGCAGTGGGCCTCCTACGAGCAGTACTTC	CAWSGQWASYEQYF	.	TRBV30	.	TRBJ2-7
TGTGCCAGCAGTTACCTTTCCGGATTCCCTGACTACGAGCAGTACTTC	CASSYLSGFPDYEQYF	.	TRBV6-2/TRBV6-3	few	TRBJ2-7
TGTGCCAGCAGCCCCCATGGTGGGAGGGAGACCCAGTACTTC	CASSPHGGRETQYF	.	TRBV7-2	.	TRBJ2-5
TGCAGCGTTGACGCCGGGGCCGGGGAGCTGTTTTTT	CSVDAGAGELFF	.	TRBV29-1	.	TRBJ2-2
TGCGCCAGCAGCCAAGGGGGACAGGGCTACGAGCAGTACTTC	CASSQGGQGYEQYF	TRBD1	TRBV4-1	many	TRBJ2-7
TGCGCCAGCAGCTTGGAAGGAATAGGGAGCACTGAAGCTTTCTTT	CASSLEGIGSTEAFF	.	TRBV5-1	many	TRBJ1-1
TGCAGTGTCGGGACTAGCACGAACATTCAGTACTTC	CSVGTSTNIQYF	TRBD2	TRBV20-1	many	TRBJ2-4
TGCAGTGCTAGAAGGGGCTTGGGCGGGGAGCTGTTTTTT	CSARRGLGGELFF	.	TRBV20-1	many	TRBJ2-2
TGTGCCAGCAGCCAAGGTCTAGCGTCCTACGAGCAGTACTTC	CASSQGLASYEQYF	.	TRBV3-1	.	TRBJ2-7
TGTGCCAGCAGTAGGGGAGCGGAAGTAGATACGCAGTATTTT	CASSRGAEVDTQYF	.	TRBV13	few	TRBJ2-3
TGTGCCAGCAGCTTAAAGGCAGTTTCGAACACCGGGGAGCTGTTTTTT	CASSLKAVSNTGELFF	.	TRBV7-6	.	TRBJ2-2
TGTGCCAGCAGTTACAGGGAAAGCAATCAGCCCCAGCATTTT	CASSYRESNQPQHF	.	TRBV6-5	many	TRBJ1-5
TGCAGTGCTGACACCGGGACTAGCGTAATCCGGGAGCTGTTTTTT	CSADTGTSVIRELFF	TRBD2	TRBV20-1	few	TRBJ2-2
TGTGCCAGTAGAACATCCGGGACTGGCGCCTACAATGAGCAGTTCTTC	CASRTSGTGAYNEQFF	.	TRBV28	few	TRBJ2-1
TGTGCCAGCAGCACTCCCCGACAGGGGGCGAACACTGAAGCTTTCTTT	CASSTPRQGANTEAFF	TRBD1	TRBV12-3/TRBV12-4	.	TRBJ1-1
TGTGCCAGCAGCAAAACCGGGACAGCCACTTTCTATGGCTACACCTTC	CASSKTGTATFYGYTF	TRBD1	TRBV9	.	TRBJ1-2
TGTGCCAGCAGTCGGACAGGGCTAAGTCAGCCCCAGCATTTT	CASSRTGLSQPQHF	TRBD1	TRBV12-3/TRBV12-4	few	TRBJ1-5